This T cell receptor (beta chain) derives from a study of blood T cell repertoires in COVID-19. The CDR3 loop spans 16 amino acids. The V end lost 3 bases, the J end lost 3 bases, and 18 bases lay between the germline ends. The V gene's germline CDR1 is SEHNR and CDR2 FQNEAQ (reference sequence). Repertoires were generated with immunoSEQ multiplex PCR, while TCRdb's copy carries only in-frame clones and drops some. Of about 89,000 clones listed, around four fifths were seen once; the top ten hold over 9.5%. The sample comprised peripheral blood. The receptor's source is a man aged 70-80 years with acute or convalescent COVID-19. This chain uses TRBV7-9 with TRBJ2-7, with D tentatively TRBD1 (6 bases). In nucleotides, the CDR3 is TGTGCCAGCAGCTTTCCCCTACAGGGTAACTTCTACGAGCAGTACTTC. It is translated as CASSFPLQGNFYEQYF.